This entry lists 21 T cell receptor beta chains sequenced from one sample in a study of tumor-infiltrating lymphocytes in localized non-small cell lung cancer. TCRdb's table, derived via immunoSEQ multiplex PCR, lists solely in-frame clones and lacks some. The table has about 6,400 clones, more than 65% seen once. The sequenced material came from lung tumor tissue. The origin of the receptors is a human donor with non-small cell lung cancer.

This clone was observed a handful of times. The chain employs TRBV29-1 and TRBJ2-5; D is uncertain. V lost 5 bases to trimming and J lost 5 bases, with 15 bases between them. The germline gives CDR1 SQVTM, CDR2 ANQGSEA. The CDR3 spans 13 residues. The CDR3 loop is CSVRWSRIETQYF. The CDR3, as DNA: TGCAGCGTTAGATGGTCGCGGATTGAGACCCAGTACTTC. Complete variable domain (other parts from reference TRBV29-1 and TRBJ2-5): SAVISQKPSRDICQRGTSLTIQCQVDSQVTMMFWYRQQPGQSLTLIATANQGSEATYESGFVIDKFPISRPNLTFSTLTVSNMSPEDSSIYLCSVRWSRIETQYFGPGTRLLVL.

The DNA for the CDR3 is TGTGCCACCCCACGGCAGGGGCAGAACACCGGGGAGCTGTTTTTT. As protein: CATPRQGQNTGELFF. The gene calls are TRBV18 and TRBJ2-2; TRBD1 might be the D (6 bases). In germline, CDR1 is KGHSH, CDR2 LQKENI. Trimming removed 10 bases from V and 1 base from J, with 16 bases in between. The CDR3 covers 15 residues.

The genes are TRBV7-2 and TRBJ2-7; 7 positions agree with TRBD1. The CDR3 is 15 residues long. Germline values: CDR1 SGHTA, CDR2 FQGNSA. Unmatched junction bases numbered 10, after V lost 5 bases and J lost 3 bases. DNA of the CDR3: TGTGCCAGCAGCGCCTACAGGGGCCCCCTCTACGAGCAGTACTTC. Its protein is CASSAYRGPLYEQYF.

The V call is TRBV19, the J call TRBJ1-1; D gene unclear. V was trimmed by 5 bases and J by 6 bases, leaving 16 bases between them. CDR3 length: 14 amino acids. CDR1 and CDR2 from the germline V gene are LNHDA and SQIVND (reference sequence). Here the CDR3 DNA reads TGTGCCAGTAGTGCTTATCTGGGGTTCGCTGAAGCTTTCTTT. As protein: CASSAYLGFAEAFF.

The chain employs TRBV2 and TRBJ1-1, with D unresolved. Germline values: CDR1 SNHLY, CDR2 FYNNEI. The CDR3 has 11 residues. The V and J ends lost 11 bases and 2 bases respectively, with 9 bases between them. CDR3 sequence (DNA): TGTGCCGGGCAGATCAACACTGAAGCTTTCTTT. Amino acid sequence: CAGQINTEAFF.

The V call is TRBV19, the J call TRBJ2-5, with 9 bases that match TRBD2. The V gene end was trimmed by 3 bases and the J gene end by 1 base; junction bases not matched to a gene: 6. Germline V gene sequence: CDR1 LNHDA, CDR2 SQIVND (reference sequence). This CDR3 comprises 16 residues. In nucleotides, the CDR3 is TGTGCCAGTAGTATGGGACTAGCAGCCGTCCAAGAGACCCAGTACTTC. This sequence encodes CASSMGLAAVQETQYF.

The rearrangement joins TRBV29-1 to TRBJ1-1; D remains unclear. V gave up 4 bases and J gave up 0 bases, with 3 bases separating them. CDR3 length: 11 residues. Germline assignment: CDR1 SQVTM and CDR2 ANQGSEA. This chain's CDR3 is CSVVLNTEAFF. In DNA, the CDR3 is TGCAGCGTTGTTTTGAACACTGAAGCTTTCTTT.

The chain uses TRBV28 and TRBJ2-6, with 7 bases aligning to TRBD1. Germline values: CDR1 MDHEN, CDR2 SYDVKM. Losses at the gene ends were 3 bases for V and 4 bases for J; bases not matched to a gene: 6. CDR3 length: 16 amino acids. CDR3 loop: CASSFLGQAGANVLTF. The CDR3 bases are TGTGCCAGCAGTTTTTTAGGACAGGCCGGGGCCAACGTCCTGACTTTC.

The chain has TRBV18 and TRBJ1-1; D remains ambiguous. V lost 4 bases and J lost 5, with 14 bases in between. Germline CDR1 KGHSH, CDR2 LQKENI. The CDR3 contains 14 residues. The CDR3 DNA reads TGTGCCAGCTCACGAAGGGATCGCGGGACTGAAGCTTTCTTT. This codes for CASSRRDRGTEAFF.

The chain couples TRBV19 to TRBJ1-3; perhaps TRBD1 as D (5 bases). The length of the CDR3 is 17 residues. Deletions cut 4 bases from V and 0 bases from J, with 16 bases between. Germline values: CDR1 LNHDA, CDR2 SQIVND (reference sequence). The CDR3 reads CASSKTARGLSGNTIYF. DNA for the CDR3: TGTGCCAGTAGTAAGACAGCGAGGGGCCTCTCTGGAAACACCATATATTTT.

This sequence joins TRBV29-1 and TRBJ1-4, with D possibly being TRBD1 (5 bases). The CDR3 is 14 residues long. Trimming shortened V by 0 bases and J by 7 bases, and 12 bases separated the two germline ends. Germline CDR1 and CDR2: SQVTM and ANQGSEA. The CDR3 DNA reads TGCAGCGTTGAAGATACCGGGGGAGCTGAAAAACTGTTTTTT. Amino acids: CSVEDTGGAEKLFF.

The CDR3 spells CASSLIRTGWHTQYF. The CDR3 nucleotides read TGTGCCAGCAGCTTAATCCGGACAGGGTGGCATACGCAGTATTTT. This chain joins TRBV7-2 and TRBJ2-3; 8 bases agree with TRBD1. CDR3 length: 15 residues. V gave up 2 bases and J gave up 7 bases; unmatched junction bases: 8. Germline V gives CDR1 SGHTA, CDR2 FQGNSA.

This chain links TRBV7-9 with TRBJ2-5, with 12 nucleotides matching TRBD2. This CDR3 spans 17 amino acids. Germline lookup yields CDR1 SEHNR and CDR2 FQNEAQ (reference sequence). V shed 5 bases and J 0 bases; nucleotides not matched to a gene: 7. CDR3 in DNA: TGTGCCAGCAGCCGACTAGCGGGGGCCCCGTACCAAGAGACCCAGTACTTC. Translated, it gives CASSRLAGAPYQETQYF.

CDR3 sequence reads: CASSPTSGEQFF. As DNA, the CDR3 is TGTGCCAGCAGCCCCACAAGCGGTGAGCAGTTCTTC. This chain connects TRBV4-2 to TRBJ2-1, with D possibly matching TRBD2 (5 bases). The CDR3 length is 12 residues. V was clipped by 4 bases and J by 9 bases, with 10 bases between them. The germline CDR1 and CDR2 sequences are LGHNA and YNFKEQ.

The chain is built from TRBV18 and TRBJ1-3; D is possibly TRBD1 (5 bases). Germline values: CDR1 KGHSH, CDR2 LQKENI. Trimming pared 8 bases from V and 2 bases from J, leaving 13 bases between. CDR3 length: 14 amino acids. In DNA form, the CDR3 reads TGTGCCAGCAAGGGGCTGAGTCCTGGAAACACCATATATTTT. It translates to CASKGLSPGNTIYF.

The CDR3 protein is CASSSRTGSPYNSPLHF. As DNA, the CDR3 is TGTGCCAGCAGCTCTCGAACAGGGAGTCCCTATAATTCACCCCTCCACTTT. The chain uses TRBV11-2 and TRBJ1-6; D is possibly TRBD1 (6 bases). Germline V CDR1 and CDR2: SGHAT, FQNNGV. Trimming took off 4 bases at V and 2 bases at J, with 15 bases between the two ends. This CDR3 has 17 amino acids.

This clone was recorded a few times. The chain couples TRBV4-1 to TRBJ2-1; a weak D match, TRBD2 (6 bases). V lost 4 bases and J 8 bases, leaving 24 bases between the germline ends. The CDR3 is made up of 17 amino acids. The germline V gene encodes CDR1 MGHRA and CDR2 YSYEKL. CDR3 in DNA: TGCGCCAGCAGCCCCCTACGTCCAGGGAGGTTCCGGGATGAGCAGTTCTTC. Translated: CASSPLRPGRFRDEQFF.

The chain employs TRBV4-3 and TRBJ1-2; 9 positions agree with TRBD1. This CDR3 contains 12 residues. From germline, CDR1 is LGHNA and CDR2 YSLEER. The V and J ends lost 2 bases and 14 bases, in that order; junction bases with no gene match: 6. The CDR3 reads CASSQTGGAGTF. In nucleotides, the CDR3 is TGCGCCAGCAGCCAAACAGGGGGCGCAGGTACCTTC.

The chain employs TRBV7-9 and TRBJ2-7; D is uncertain. Germline CDR1 is SEHNR and CDR2 is FQNEAQ (reference sequence). The ends were cut back, 5 bases at V and 6 bases at J, with 11 bases in the middle. CDR3 length equals 12 residues. The CDR3 bases are TGTGCCAGCAGCCCCCCCCGGCTCGAGCAGTACTTC. As protein: CASSPPRLEQYF.

The chain couples TRBV4-1 to TRBJ1-6, with TRBD1 identical over 7 bases. V was pared by 0 bases and J by 9 bases, with 11 bases of the junction left unmatched. CDR1 is MGHRA, CDR2 YSYEKL, per germline. The length of the CDR3 is 17 residues. The CDR3 DNA follows: TGCGCCAGCAGCCAAGAGCCTCCGCGACAGGGACTTTCACCCCTCCACTTT. Its translation is CASSQEPPRQGLSPLHF.

This clone rates as medium-sized (0.01 to 0.1%). The gene calls are TRBV7-7 and TRBJ1-2; weak D call: TRBD1 (5 bases). The CDR3 has 15 residues. Germline CDR1 and CDR2: SSHAT and FNYEAQ (reference sequence). Deletions cut 4 bases from V and 4 bases from J, with 16 bases between. This CDR3 is CASSSPGRTLYGYTF. The CDR3 DNA reads TGTGCCAGCAGCTCACCCGGACGGACACTCTATGGCTACACCTTC.